This T cell receptor (beta chain) is from a study of shared clonotypes between healthy human individuals. Only in-frame clones appear in the TCRdb table, and some are missing; sequencing was by immunoSEQ multiplex PCR. The sample has 2 million to 2.5 million clones, 90% to 95% seen once. With V trimmed by 6 bases and J by 5 bases, 4 bases remained unmatched. This CDR3 has 15 amino acids. Germline V CDR1 and CDR2: ENHRY, SYGVKD. Turning to this clone: The sample has other DNA sequences that encode this CDR3 too.

The TCR sequence derives from a man younger than 35 in good health. Specimen: naive CD4+ T cells sorted from blood. Subset indicated: CD45RA+ positively selected. The chain links TRBV10-3 to TRBJ2-2; 12 positions match TRBD2. For the CDR3, the DNA is TGTGCCATCAGCGCAGGGACTAGCGGGACCGGGGAGCTGTTTTTT. This codes for CAISAGTSGTGELFF.